One sample yielded the 30 T cell receptor beta chains listed below, sequenced in a study of persistence of HIV-infected CD4 T cells. An overlapping HIV-1 Gag peptide pool stimulated these cells at about 0.94 ug/peptide/mL. CD4+ T cells upregulating both CD40 ligand and CD69 were sorted as responding cells. No cognate antigen is known for these TCRs. The immunoSEQ assay was version 4, run in survey mode. Here immunoSEQ multiplex PCR was the method, and the copy in TCRdb shows in-frame clones only, minus some. The data show nearly 20,000 clones, 55% to 65% seen once. Here the sequenced sample was CD4+ T cells sorted from PBMCs after approximately 19-hour stimulation, taken from a patient who received antiretroviral therapy. The source is an adult woman with HIV who was CMV-seropositive.

The chain carries TRBV19 and TRBJ2-1, with D perhaps assigned TRBD1 or TRBD2 (5 bases each). V lost 0 bases, J lost 13 bases, and 16 bases lay in between. Germline CDR1 and CDR2: LNHDA and SQIVND (reference sequence). This CDR3 region has 14 residues. CDR3 sequence reads: CASSIDGQARGQFF. CDR3 nucleotide sequence: TGTGCCAGTAGTATAGATGGTCAAGCTCGGGGCCAGTTCTTC.

The chain recombines TRBV7-3 with TRBJ2-1, with D possibly matching TRBD2 (7 bases). V gave up 1 base and J gave up 7 bases, with 11 bases separating them. CDR1 and CDR2 (germline): SGHTA, FQGTGA. This CDR3 is built from 14 residues. As DNA, the CDR3 is TGTGCCAGCAGCTTAAGGGGGGGCCTGAATGAGCAGTTCTTC. Translation gives CASSLRGGLNEQFF. The whole variable domain, remainder taken from reference TRBV7-3 and TRBJ2-1, is GAGVSQTPSNKVTEKGKYVELRCDPISGHTALYWYRQSLGQGPEFLIYFQGTGAADDSGLPNDRFFAVRPEGSVSTLKIQRTERGDSAVYLCASSLRGGLNEQFFGPGTRLTVL.

This clone is labeled medium-sized. The rearrangement joins TRBV6-1 to TRBJ1-3; D call uncertain. The CDR3 contains 15 residues. V was pared by 3 bases and J by 3 bases, with 12 bases between. The germline V gene encodes CDR1 MNHNS and CDR2 SASEGT. CDR3 sequence: CASSEARARGNTIYF. The CDR3 DNA reads as TGTGCCAGCAGTGAGGCGAGGGCGCGTGGAAACACCATATATTTT.

This sequence joins TRBV5-6 and TRBJ1-2; D uncertain. The V end was cut by 0 bases, the J end by 5 bases, with 14 bases between. CDR3 length: 15 amino acids. Germline lookup yields CDR1 SGHDT and CDR2 YYEEEE. The CDR3 region is CASSLALYTAYGYTF. The CDR3 nucleotides are TGTGCCAGCAGCTTGGCTCTTTATACAGCTTATGGCTACACCTTC. Together with reference TRBV5-6 and TRBJ1-2, the CDR3 gives the full variable domain: DAGVTQSPTHLIKTRGQQVTLRCSPKSGHDTVSWYQQALGQGPQFIFQYYEEEERQRGNFPDRFSGHQFPNYSSELNVNALLLGDSALYLCASSLALYTAYGYTFGSGTRLTVV.

The chain recombines TRBV7-6 with TRBJ2-5; 14 bases line up with TRBD2. The germline gives CDR1 SGHVS, CDR2 FNYEAQ. Germline trimming cut 6 bases from V and 5 bases from J; bases unmatched to any gene: 8. CDR3 length equals 16 residues. This CDR3 is CASSHRLAGGIETQYF. The DNA of the CDR3 is TGTGCCAGCAGTCACAGACTAGCGGGGGGGATTGAGACCCAGTACTTC.

This chain connects TRBV15 to TRBJ1-2; 8 bases fit TRBD1. The CDR3 is 13 amino acids. Germline CDR1 and CDR2: LNHNV and YYDKDF (reference sequence). With 5 bases clipped from V and 3 bases from J, the junction kept 2 bases outside the gene matches. This CDR3 reads CATSEQGDYGYTF. DNA of the CDR3: TGTGCCACCAGCGAACAGGGGGACTATGGCTACACCTTC.

This clone is termed medium-sized. V gene TRBV9 combines with J gene TRBJ1-1; D remains unclear. Trimming stripped 2 bases from V and 2 bases from J, with 10 bases between. Germline V lookup: CDR1 SGDLS, CDR2 YYNGEE. The CDR3 is 14 amino acids. DNA of the CDR3: TGTGCCAGCAGCGTCGGCCGGCCCAACACTGAAGCTTTCTTT. As protein: CASSVGRPNTEAFF.

This rearrangement joins TRBV19 to TRBJ2-5; maybe TRBD2 (6 bases). From germline, CDR1 is LNHDA and CDR2 SQIVND (reference sequence). There are 14 residues in the CDR3. Trimming removed 7 bases at V and 4 bases at J, with 16 bases between. The CDR3 sequence is CASKRRGFTETQYF. The CDR3 nucleotides are TGTGCCAGTAAACGCCGGGGGTTTACAGAGACCCAGTACTTC.

V gene TRBV27 combines with J gene TRBJ1-6, with D tentatively TRBD1 (5 bases). Germline loops: CDR1 MNHEY, CDR2 SMNVEV (reference sequence). The V gene lost 8 bases and the J gene lost 8 bases, with 13 bases spanning the gap. CDR3 size: 13 residues. CDR3 residues: CASGWGGDSPLHF. The DNA of the CDR3 is TGTGCCAGCGGATGGGGGGGTGATTCACCCCTCCACTTT.

V gene TRBV5-1 combines with J gene TRBJ2-1; D possibly uses TRBD1 or TRBD2 (6 bases each). CDR1 and CDR2 (germline): SGHRS, YFSETQ. Deletions cut 1 base from V and 6 bases from J, with 11 bases between. The CDR3 spans 14 residues. CDR3 sequence reads: CASSLSGGVNEQFF. DNA for the CDR3: TGCGCCAGCAGCTTGTCCGGGGGCGTCAATGAGCAGTTCTTC.

The chain recombines TRBV27 with TRBJ2-7, with a possible D match to TRBD1 (6 bases). This CDR3 comprises 14 residues. V was shortened by 4 bases and J by 1 base, with 11 bases between the two germline ends. From germline, CDR1 is MNHEY and CDR2 SMNVEV (reference sequence). CDR3 nucleotide sequence: TGTGCCAGCAGTTGGACAGCACTATCCTACGAGCAGTACTTC. Translation gives CASSWTALSYEQYF.

This clone occurred a few times. This chain uses TRBV29-1 with TRBJ1-1, with a tentative D call TRBD1 (5 bases). The V end was cut by 3 bases, the J end by 10 bases, with 18 bases between. Germline lookup yields CDR1 SQVTM and CDR2 ANQGSEA. This CDR3 has 13 amino acids. The CDR3 DNA follows: TGCAGCGTTGACGCCGGCGCCGCGAGGGGAGCTTTCTTT. Translated, it gives CSVDAGAARGAFF. Together with reference TRBV29-1 and TRBJ1-1, the CDR3 gives the full variable domain: SAVISQKPSRDICQRGTSLTIQCQVDSQVTMMFWYRQQPGQSLTLIATANQGSEATYESGFVIDKFPISRPNLTFSTLTVSNMSPEDSSIYLCSVDAGAARGAFFGQGTRLTVV.

The gene calls are TRBV19 and TRBJ1-1; possible D gene TRBD1, 6 bases. This CDR3 is 13 amino acids long. Germline-derived CDR1 and CDR2 are LNHDA and SQIVND (reference sequence). V was clipped by 6 bases and J by 4 bases, with 12 bases between them. The CDR3 DNA sequence: TGTGCCAGTAGGCACAGGGATGGCACTGAAGCTTTCTTT. This gives the protein CASRHRDGTEAFF.

This clone was counted only a few times. The chain carries TRBV5-1 and TRBJ2-2; D might be TRBD1 (6 bases). Looked up from germline, CDR1 is SGHRS and CDR2 is YFSETQ. Deletions cut 6 bases from V and 4 bases from J, with 16 bases between. The CDR3 loop spans 15 amino acids. Here the CDR3 reads CASTIIRDTTGELFF. The CDR3 nucleotides are TGCGCCAGCACCATCATCCGGGACACCACCGGGGAGCTGTTTTTT.

The V gene is TRBV7-3, the J gene TRBJ2-1; weak D call: TRBD2 (6 bases). The V end was cut by 2 bases, the J end by 0 bases, with 11 bases between. This CDR3 spans 16 amino acids. Germline-derived CDR1 and CDR2 are SGHTA and FQGTGA. The CDR3 DNA sequence: TGTGCCAGCAGCTTAGATGGGGGGAGCTCCTACAATGAGCAGTTCTTC. This translates into CASSLDGGSSYNEQFF.

A few counts support this clone. Other DNA sequences within the sample encode an identical CDR3. The chain recombines TRBV6-5 with TRBJ1-3, with D perhaps TRBD1 (5 bases). The CDR3 totals 14 residues. Germline V gene lookup returns CDR1 MNHEY and CDR2 SVGAGI. Trimming stripped 5 bases from V and 4 bases from J, with 12 bases between. CDR3 sequence: CASSLGGDGNTIYF. CDR3 nucleotides: TGTGCCAGCAGTCTGGGAGGGGACGGAAACACCATATATTTT.

The rearrangement uses TRBV30 and TRBJ1-5, with 9 nucleotides matching TRBD1. J lost 9 bases, V lost 0 bases, and 6 bases had no gene match. Per the germline V gene, CDR1 is GTSNPN and CDR2 is SVGIG (reference sequence). This CDR3 spans 14 amino acids. The CDR3 spells CAWSVQGANVPQHF. The CDR3 DNA follows: TGTGCCTGGAGTGTACAGGGGGCTAATGTGCCCCAGCATTTT.

CDR3 DNA: TGTGCCAGTAGTGTGACAGGGCGGGAGCCCCAGCATTTT. Its translation: CASSVTGREPQHF. The chain combines TRBV19 with TRBJ1-5, with TRBD1 matching 7 bases. The CDR3 spans 13 residues. Germline lookup yields CDR1 LNHDA and CDR2 SQIVND (reference sequence). The V and J ends lost 5 bases and 8 bases, in that order; junction bases with no gene match: 6.

This clone came up a few times. The chain carries TRBV15 and TRBJ2-7; D is unresolved. Trimming took off 8 bases at V and 5 bases at J, with 19 bases between the two ends. The germline V gene has CDR1 LNHNV and CDR2 YYDKDF (reference sequence). The CDR3 loop spans 14 amino acids. The CDR3 loop reads CATGRKVVPHEQYV. The CDR3 region has the DNA TGTGCCACCGGGCGTAAAGTGGTCCCCCACGAGCAGTACGTC.

This clone was found a few times. The genes are TRBV4-1 and TRBJ1-2; D gene unclear. Germline V gene data show CDR1 as MGHRA and CDR2 as YSYEKL. The CDR3 length is 14 residues. Trimming left V 4 bases short and J 1 base short, with 10 bases between. The CDR3 DNA sequence: TGCGCCAGCAGCCCCACAGAGGTTAACTATGGCTACACCTTC. It encodes CASSPTEVNYGYTF.

Concerning this clone itself: This sample also contains other DNA sequences that code for the same CDR3. The chain has TRBV18 and TRBJ2-2; D gene unclear. The CDR3 sequence is 12 residues long. V lost 0 bases and J 5 bases, leaving 1 base between the germline ends. Germline assignment: CDR1 KGHSH and CDR2 LQKENI. This chain's CDR3 is CASSPPTGELFF. The CDR3 region has the DNA TGTGCCAGCTCACCACCAACCGGGGAGCTGTTTTTT.

This chain joins TRBV5-1 and TRBJ1-2; D not certain. Trimming pared 2 bases from V and 0 bases from J, leaving 11 bases between. CDR3 length: 15 residues. Looked up from germline, CDR1 is SGHRS and CDR2 is YFSETQ. CDR3 sequence (DNA): TGCGCCAGCAGCTTTGGACGCAATTCTAACTATGGCTACACCTTC. This codes for CASSFGRNSNYGYTF. Combining the CDR3 with reference TRBV5-1 and TRBJ1-2 gives the whole variable domain KAGVTQTPRYLIKTRGQQVTLSCSPISGHRSVSWYQQTPGQGLQFLFEYFSETQRNKGNFPGRFSGRQFSNSRSEMNVSTLELGDSALYLCASSFGRNSNYGYTFGSGTRLTVV.

There are a few counts of this clone. The chain couples TRBV19 to TRBJ2-6; TRBD1 matches 8 bases. The germline gives CDR1 LNHDA, CDR2 SQIVND (reference sequence). The V segment lost 1 base and the J segment 6 bases; nucleotides outside the gene matches: 11. CDR3 length: 18 amino acids. CDR3 sequence (DNA): TGTGCCAGTAGTATAGTAGGAGGACAGGGTATGATGGCCAACGTCCTGACTTTC. Translation gives CASSIVGGQGMMANVLTF.

This clone appeared a few times. The J gene is TRBJ1-1, the V gene TRBV14; no definite D call. Germline V gives CDR1 SGHDN, CDR2 FVKESK. The CDR3 totals 13 residues. Trimming took off 4 bases at V and 0 bases at J, with 6 bases between the two ends. The CDR3 loop reads CASSRNMNTEAFF. DNA for the CDR3: TGTGCCAGCAGCCGGAATATGAACACTGAAGCTTTCTTT.

This clone was detected only once. CDR3 residues: CASSPTGANYGYTF. The CDR3 DNA reads TGTGCCAGCAGCCCGACAGGCGCCAACTATGGCTACACCTTC. The V and J genes are TRBV6-6 and TRBJ1-2; the D gene is possibly TRBD1 (6 bases). Germline lookup yields CDR1 MNHNY and CDR2 SVGAGI (reference sequence). The CDR3 covers 14 residues. V was cut by 6 bases and J by 2 bases, with 13 bases left in between.

This clone was counted only a few times. This chain joins TRBV5-6 and TRBJ1-2, with 7 bases matching TRBD1. CDR3 length equals 13 residues. Trimming took 5 bases from V and 4 from J; bases not matched to a gene: 5. Germline CDR1 SGHDT, CDR2 YYEEEE. The DNA of the CDR3 is TGTGCCAGCAGAAGGGACAGCGTCTATGGCTACACCTTC. It is translated as CASRRDSVYGYTF. The full variable domain, rest sourced from reference TRBV5-6 and TRBJ1-2, is DAGVTQSPTHLIKTRGQQVTLRCSPKSGHDTVSWYQQALGQGPQFIFQYYEEEERQRGNFPDRFSGHQFPNYSSELNVNALLLGDSALYLCASRRDSVYGYTFGSGTRLTVV.

The chain couples TRBV9 to TRBJ2-1; no clear D gene. Germline-derived CDR1 and CDR2 are SGDLS and YYNGEE. Trimming took off 4 bases at V and 7 bases at J, with 12 bases between the two ends. The CDR3 sequence is 13 residues long. This CDR3 is CASSLGLRNEQFF. DNA of the CDR3: TGTGCCAGCAGCCTTGGTCTCCGGAATGAGCAGTTCTTC.

The chain carries TRBV5-6 and TRBJ1-3, with no clear D. V was cut by 2 bases and J by 0 bases, with 6 bases left in between. Per the germline V gene, CDR1 is SGHDT and CDR2 is YYEEEE. The CDR3 totals 14 residues. The CDR3: CASSFQSSGNTIYF. Written as DNA, the CDR3 is TGTGCCAGCAGCTTTCAGAGCTCTGGAAACACCATATATTTT.

The J gene is TRBJ2-7, the V gene TRBV9; possibly TRBD1 or TRBD2 for D (5 bases each). There are 15 residues in the CDR3. Germline V CDR1 and CDR2: SGDLS, YYNGEE. Trimming took 4 bases from V and 3 from J, leaving 17 bases between them. This CDR3 is CASSQWGTAVYEQYF. Here the CDR3 DNA reads TGTGCCAGCAGCCAATGGGGGACGGCAGTCTACGAGCAGTACTTC.

The V call is TRBV5-1, the J call TRBJ1-1; no firm D call. From germline, CDR1 is SGHRS and CDR2 YFSETQ. Trimming removed 0 bases at V and 1 base at J, with 13 bases between. This CDR3 has 16 residues. This CDR3 is CASSLEVRVSNTEAFF. The CDR3 DNA reads TGCGCCAGCAGCTTGGAAGTTAGGGTTTCGAACACTGAAGCTTTCTTT.